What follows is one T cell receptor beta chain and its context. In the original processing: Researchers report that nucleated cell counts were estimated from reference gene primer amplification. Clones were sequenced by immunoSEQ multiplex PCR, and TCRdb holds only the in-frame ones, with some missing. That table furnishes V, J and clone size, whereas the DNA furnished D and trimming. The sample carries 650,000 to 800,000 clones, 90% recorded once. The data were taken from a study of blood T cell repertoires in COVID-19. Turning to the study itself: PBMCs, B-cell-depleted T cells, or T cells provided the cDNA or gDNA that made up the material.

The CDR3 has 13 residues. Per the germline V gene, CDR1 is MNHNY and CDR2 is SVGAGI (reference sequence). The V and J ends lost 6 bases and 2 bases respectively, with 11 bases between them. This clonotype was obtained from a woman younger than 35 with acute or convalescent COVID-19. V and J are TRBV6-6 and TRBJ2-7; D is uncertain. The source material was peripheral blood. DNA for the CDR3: TGTGCCAGCAGACTCGGCGGCGCCTACGAGCAGTACTTC. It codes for CASRLGGAYEQYF.